This T cell receptor (beta chain) was retrieved from a study of T cell repertoires in cytomegalovirus infection. Across the study: A matching HLA type, together with CMV infection, was signaled by public TCR beta signatures.

Ten or more counts support this clonotype. Its antigen remains unidentified. Germline loops: CDR1 SEHNR, CDR2 FQNEAQ (reference sequence). The CDR3 extends over 14 amino acids. J was trimmed by 3 bases and V by 5 bases; bases with no gene match: 3. Each CDR3 protein gets one entry after TCRdb re-called the reads with MiXCR. The sample holds some 800,000 distinct CDR3 sequences, approximately 30% seen once. The genes are TRBV7-9 and TRBJ1-5; 8 bases line up with TRBD1. The source of this sequence is a human donor in good health (CMV status not recorded). Some clones in this sample may be carry-over from other donors' samples. The starting material was cultured CD8+ T cells from PBMCs, obtained from culture after CMV antigen stimulation. The CDR3 sequence is CASSTQGDNQPQHF. The CDR3 nucleotides read TGTGCCAGCAGCACACAGGGGGACAATCAGCCCCAGCATTTT.